A single sample gave rise to the 7 T cell receptor beta chains below, sequenced in a study of cytomegalovirus exposure and HLA in healthy donors. PCR amplification relied on 60 Vbeta primers (plus 13 Jbeta primers). Measured with immunoSEQ multiplex PCR; TCRdb has only the in-frame clones, and not every one. The sample yields about 270,000 clones, roughly 70% seen once. Sequences were obtained from PBMCs. These receptors were taken from a female donor in good health and CMV-seronegative.

J is TRBJ2-7 and V is TRBV28; unclear D gene. The V end lost 8 bases, the J end lost 2 bases, and 16 bases lay between the germline ends. The CDR3 is 14 amino acids. Germline-derived CDR1 and CDR2 are MDHEN and SYDVKM. The CDR3 DNA sequence: TGTGCCAGCGTCAATGGTGGCTCTCCCTACGAGCAGTACTTC. This sequence encodes CASVNGGSPYEQYF.

In regard to this clone: The same CDR3 also results from other DNA sequences found in this sample. The V gene is TRBV5-1, the J gene TRBJ1-6; 7 bases match TRBD1. With V trimmed by 1 base and J by 5 bases, 3 bases remained unmatched. This CDR3 comprises 15 residues. The germline CDR1 and CDR2 sequences are SGHRS and YFSETQ. The CDR3 nucleotides are TGCGCCAGCAGCTTGTCCGGGACAGATAATTCACCCCTCCACTTT. Translating it yields CASSLSGTDNSPLHF.

The chain joins TRBV6-4 to TRBJ2-1; the D gene is possibly TRBD2 (5 bases). Germline V gene lookup returns CDR1 MRHNA and CDR2 SNTAGT. Trimming stripped 7 bases from V and 5 bases from J, with 18 bases between. The CDR3 runs 15 residues. For the CDR3, the DNA is TGTGCCAGCATTCGAGGGCGAGTGCCACACAATGAGCAGTTCTTC. It translates to CASIRGRVPHNEQFF.

CDR3 protein: CASSPAGQGNSGNTIYF. For the CDR3, the DNA is TGTGCCAGCTCCCCAGCAGGACAAGGGAACTCTGGAAACACCATATATTTT. The V and J genes are TRBV18 and TRBJ1-3; D possibly corresponds to TRBD1 (5 bases). The CDR3 spans 17 residues. Germline values: CDR1 KGHSH, CDR2 LQKENI. The V end was cut by 6 bases, the J end by 0 bases, with 18 bases between.

The table lists this clone with a few counts. J is TRBJ1-1 and V is TRBV7-2; D unclear. There are 14 residues in the CDR3. In germline, CDR1 is SGHTA, CDR2 FQGNSA. Trimming removed 1 base at V and 2 bases at J, with 8 bases between. The CDR3 protein is CASSLVGFNTEAFF. DNA of the CDR3: TGTGCCAGCAGCTTAGTCGGGTTTAACACTGAAGCTTTCTTT.

This clone was recorded only once. The genes are TRBV2 and TRBJ1-1; D remains ambiguous. V lost 8 bases and J lost 0, with 4 bases in between. Germline-derived CDR1 and CDR2 are SNHLY and FYNNEI. This CDR3 is built from 11 residues. DNA of the CDR3: TGTGCCAGCCCTCTGAACACTGAAGCTTTCTTT. Its protein product is CASPLNTEAFF.

The chain couples TRBV23-1 to TRBJ1-1, with 12 bases matching TRBD1. TRBV23-1 has ORF status, its function being uncertain. The CDR3 runs to 20 residues. V gave up 3 bases and J gave up 0 bases; unmatched junction bases: 14. The CDR3 sequence is CASSHPGGTGGVEMNTEAFF. CDR3 nucleotide sequence: TGCGCCAGCAGTCACCCAGGGGGGACAGGGGGCGTCGAGATGAACACTGAAGCTTTCTTT.